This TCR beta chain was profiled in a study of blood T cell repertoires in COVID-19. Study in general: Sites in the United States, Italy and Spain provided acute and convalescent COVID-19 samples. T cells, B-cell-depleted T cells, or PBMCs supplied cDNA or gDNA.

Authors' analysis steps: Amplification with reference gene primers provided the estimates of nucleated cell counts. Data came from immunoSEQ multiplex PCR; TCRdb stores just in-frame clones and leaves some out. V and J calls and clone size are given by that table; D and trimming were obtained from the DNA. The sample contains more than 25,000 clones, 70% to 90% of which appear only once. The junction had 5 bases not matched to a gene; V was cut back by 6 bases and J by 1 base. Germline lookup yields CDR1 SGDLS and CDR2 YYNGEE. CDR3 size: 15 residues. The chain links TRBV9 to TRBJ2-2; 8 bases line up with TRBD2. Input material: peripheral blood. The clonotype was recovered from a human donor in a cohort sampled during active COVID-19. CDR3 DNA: TGTGCCAGCAACCGGGGGGGCATGAACACCGGGGAGCTGTTTTTT. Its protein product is CASNRGGMNTGELFF.